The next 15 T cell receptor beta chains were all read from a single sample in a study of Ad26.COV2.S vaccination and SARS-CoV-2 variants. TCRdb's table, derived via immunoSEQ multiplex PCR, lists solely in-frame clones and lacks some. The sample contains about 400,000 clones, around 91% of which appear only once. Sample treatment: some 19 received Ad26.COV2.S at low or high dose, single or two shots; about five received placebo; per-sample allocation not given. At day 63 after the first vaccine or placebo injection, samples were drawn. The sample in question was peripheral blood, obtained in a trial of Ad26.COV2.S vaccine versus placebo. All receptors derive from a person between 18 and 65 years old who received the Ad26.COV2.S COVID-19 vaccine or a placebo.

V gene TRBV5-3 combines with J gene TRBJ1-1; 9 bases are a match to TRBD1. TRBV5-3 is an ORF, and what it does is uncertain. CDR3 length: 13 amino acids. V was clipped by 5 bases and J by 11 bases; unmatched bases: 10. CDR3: CARSSYTGGDAFF. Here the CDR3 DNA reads TGTGCCAGAAGTTCCTACACAGGGGGCGACGCTTTCTTT.

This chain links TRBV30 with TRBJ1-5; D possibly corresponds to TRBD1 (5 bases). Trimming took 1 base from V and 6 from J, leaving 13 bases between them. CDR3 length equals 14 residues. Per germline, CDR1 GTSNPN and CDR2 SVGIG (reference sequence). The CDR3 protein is CAWSEAAGSQPQHF. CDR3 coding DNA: TGTGCCTGGAGTGAGGCCGCAGGGAGTCAGCCCCAGCATTTT.

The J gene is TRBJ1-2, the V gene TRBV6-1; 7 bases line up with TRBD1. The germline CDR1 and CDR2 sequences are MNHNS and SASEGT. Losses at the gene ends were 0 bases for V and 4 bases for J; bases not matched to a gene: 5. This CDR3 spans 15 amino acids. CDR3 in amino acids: CASSEALAGGYGYTF. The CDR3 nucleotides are TGTGCCAGCAGTGAAGCTCTGGCAGGGGGCTATGGCTACACCTTC.

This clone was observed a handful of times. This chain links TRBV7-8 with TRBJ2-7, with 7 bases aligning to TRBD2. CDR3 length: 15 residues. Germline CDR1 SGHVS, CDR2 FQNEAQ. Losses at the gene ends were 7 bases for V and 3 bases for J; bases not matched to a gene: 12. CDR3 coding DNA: TGTGCCAGCAACCTAAGGGCTAGCGGAGGCTACGAGCAGTACTTC. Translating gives CASNLRASGGYEQYF.

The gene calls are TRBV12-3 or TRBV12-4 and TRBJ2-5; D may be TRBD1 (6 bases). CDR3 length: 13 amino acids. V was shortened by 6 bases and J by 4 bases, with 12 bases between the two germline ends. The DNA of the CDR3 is TGTGCCAGCAGCATTACAGGGTTAGAGACCCAGTACTTC. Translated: CASSITGLETQYF.

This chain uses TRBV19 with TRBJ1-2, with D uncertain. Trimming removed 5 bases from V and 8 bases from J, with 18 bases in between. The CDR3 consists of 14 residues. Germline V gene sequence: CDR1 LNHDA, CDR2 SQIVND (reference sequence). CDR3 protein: CASSPLYRTEGYTF. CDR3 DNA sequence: TGTGCCAGTAGTCCCCTATATAGGACGGAGGGCTACACCTTC.

The CDR3 DNA is TGTGCCAGCAGTGAAAGCGGAGGGGACACAGATACGCAGTATTTT. Translated, it gives CASSESGGDTDTQYF. The chain combines TRBV6-4 with TRBJ2-3; D might be TRBD2 (6 bases). Germline V gene sequence: CDR1 MRHNA, CDR2 SNTAGT. The V and J ends lost 3 bases and 2 bases respectively, with 12 bases between them. The CDR3 runs 15 residues.

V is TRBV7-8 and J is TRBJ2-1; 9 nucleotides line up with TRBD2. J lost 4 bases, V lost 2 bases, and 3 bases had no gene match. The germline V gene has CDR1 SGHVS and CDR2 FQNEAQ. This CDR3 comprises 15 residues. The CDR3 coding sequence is TGTGCCAGCAGCTTAATAGCGGGGGAATACAATGAGCAGTTCTTC. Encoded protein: CASSLIAGEYNEQFF.

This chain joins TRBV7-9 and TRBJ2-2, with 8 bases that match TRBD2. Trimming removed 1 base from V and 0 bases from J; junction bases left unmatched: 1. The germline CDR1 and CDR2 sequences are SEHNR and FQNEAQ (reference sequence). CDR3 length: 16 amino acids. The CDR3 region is CASSLEGLANTGELFF. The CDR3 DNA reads TGTGCCAGCAGCTTAGAGGGACTAGCGAACACCGGGGAGCTGTTTTTT.

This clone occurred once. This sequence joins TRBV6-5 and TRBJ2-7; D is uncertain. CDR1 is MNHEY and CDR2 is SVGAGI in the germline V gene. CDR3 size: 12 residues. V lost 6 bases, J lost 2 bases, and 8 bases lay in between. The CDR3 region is CASRREPYEQYF. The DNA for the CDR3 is TGTGCCAGCAGGAGAGAACCCTACGAGCAGTACTTC.

The CDR3, as DNA: TGTGCCAGCAGCTTCAAAAAGGTAGCGGAGGAGAGGGGTACCAAAAACATTCAGTACTTC. It codes for CASSFKKVAEERGTKNIQYF. The chain combines TRBV7-7 with TRBJ2-4; a possible D gene is TRBD2 (6 bases). The CDR3 runs to 20 residues. CDR1 is SSHAT, CDR2 FNYEAQ, per germline (reference sequence). Trimming pared 3 bases from V and 2 bases from J, leaving 26 bases between.

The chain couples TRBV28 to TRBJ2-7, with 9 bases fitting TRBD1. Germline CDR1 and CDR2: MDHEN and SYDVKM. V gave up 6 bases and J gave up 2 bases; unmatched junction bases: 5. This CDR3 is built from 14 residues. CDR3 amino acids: CASRRTGDTYEQYF. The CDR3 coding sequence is TGTGCCAGCAGACGGACAGGGGATACCTACGAGCAGTACTTC.

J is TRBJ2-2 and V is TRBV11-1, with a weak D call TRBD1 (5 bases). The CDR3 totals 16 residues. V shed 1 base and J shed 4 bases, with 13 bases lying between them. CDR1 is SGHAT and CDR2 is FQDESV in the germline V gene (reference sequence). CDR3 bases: TGTGCCAGCAGCTTAGAAGGGGCGACGAGCACCGGGGAGCTGTTTTTT. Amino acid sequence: CASSLEGATSTGELFF.

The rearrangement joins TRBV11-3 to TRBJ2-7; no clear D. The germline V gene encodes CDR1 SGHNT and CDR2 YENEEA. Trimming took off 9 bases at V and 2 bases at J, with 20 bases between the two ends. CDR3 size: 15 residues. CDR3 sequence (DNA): TGTGCCAGTAGGCTCGGGCCCACAGAGGCCTACGAGCAGTACTTC. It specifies CASRLGPTEAYEQYF.

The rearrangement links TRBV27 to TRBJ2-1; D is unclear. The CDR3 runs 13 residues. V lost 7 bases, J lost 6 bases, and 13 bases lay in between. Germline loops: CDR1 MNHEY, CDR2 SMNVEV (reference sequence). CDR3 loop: CASTDFQSNEQFF. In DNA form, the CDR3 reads TGTGCCAGCACTGATTTTCAGAGCAATGAGCAGTTCTTC.